The clone carrying this T cell receptor beta chain was found a few times. Original analysis: Nucleated cell counts were estimated from reference gene primer amplification. Clones were sequenced by immunoSEQ multiplex PCR, and TCRdb holds only the in-frame ones, with some missing. The DNA was the basis for D and trimming; V, J and clone size are from that table. There are under 200,000 clones in the sample; 86% occur only once, and 8% to 10% lies in the top ten. CDR1 and CDR2 (germline): SQVTM, ANQGSEA. V shed 6 bases, J shed 0 bases, and the junction held 4 bases outside the gene matches. The CDR3 extends over 13 amino acids. The record originates from a study of blood T cell repertoires in COVID-19. In the study overall: COVID-19 samples collected from the United States, Italy and Spain covered acute and convalescent phases. PBMCs, B-cell-depleted T cells, or T cells were the source of the cDNA or gDNA that made up the material.

This TCR was sampled from a man in his sixties with acute or convalescent COVID-19. The chain carries TRBV29-1 and TRBJ1-2, with 7 positions matching TRBD1. Sequenced sample: peripheral blood. CDR3 sequence: CSVDRSTNYGYTF. For the CDR3, the DNA is TGCAGCGTGGACAGGAGTACTAACTATGGCTACACCTTC. Combining the CDR3 with reference TRBV29-1 and TRBJ1-2 gives the whole variable domain SAVISQKPSRDICQRGTSLTIQCQVDSQVTMMFWYRQQPGQSLTLIATANQGSEATYESGFVIDKFPISRPNLTFSTLTVSNMSPEDSSIYLCSVDRSTNYGYTFGSGTRLTVV.